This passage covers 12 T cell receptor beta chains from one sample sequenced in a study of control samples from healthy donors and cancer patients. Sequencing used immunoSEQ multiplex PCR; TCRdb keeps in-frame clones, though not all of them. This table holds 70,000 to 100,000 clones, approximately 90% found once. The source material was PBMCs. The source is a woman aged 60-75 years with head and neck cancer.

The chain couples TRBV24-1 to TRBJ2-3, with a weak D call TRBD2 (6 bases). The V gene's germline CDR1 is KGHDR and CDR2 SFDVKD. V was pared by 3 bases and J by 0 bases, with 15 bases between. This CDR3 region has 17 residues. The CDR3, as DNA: TGTGCCACCAGTGATGCCGGAGGGACGAGAAGCACAGATACGCAGTATTTT. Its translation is CATSDAGGTRSTDTQYF.

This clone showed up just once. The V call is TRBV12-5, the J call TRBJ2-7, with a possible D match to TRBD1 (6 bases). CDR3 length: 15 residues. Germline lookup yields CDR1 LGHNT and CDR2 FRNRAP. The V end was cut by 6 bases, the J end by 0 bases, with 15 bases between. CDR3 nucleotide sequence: TGTGCTAGTGGGACCGGACAGTCGAACTCCTACGAGCAGTACTTC. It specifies CASGTGQSNSYEQYF.

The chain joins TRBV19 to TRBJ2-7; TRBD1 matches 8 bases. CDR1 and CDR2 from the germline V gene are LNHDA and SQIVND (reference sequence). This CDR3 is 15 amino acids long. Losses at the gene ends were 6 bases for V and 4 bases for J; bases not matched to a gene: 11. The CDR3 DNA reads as TGTGCCAGTAGCCTAGCAGGGGGCAAAAATTACGAGCAGTACTTC. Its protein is CASSLAGGKNYEQYF.

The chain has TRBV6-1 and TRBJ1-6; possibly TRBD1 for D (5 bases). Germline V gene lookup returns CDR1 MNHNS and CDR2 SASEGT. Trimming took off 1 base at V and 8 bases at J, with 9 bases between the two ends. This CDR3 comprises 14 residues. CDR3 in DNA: TGTGCCAGCAGTGAAGGACAGCTATATTCACCCCTCCACTTT. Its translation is CASSEGQLYSPLHF.

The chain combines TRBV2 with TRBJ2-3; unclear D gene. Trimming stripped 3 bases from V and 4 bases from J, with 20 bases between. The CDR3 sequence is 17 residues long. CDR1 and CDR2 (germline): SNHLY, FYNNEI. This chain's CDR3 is CASSDSARPLLPDTQYF. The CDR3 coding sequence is TGTGCCAGCAGTGACTCTGCCCGACCCCTGCTCCCAGATACGCAGTATTTT. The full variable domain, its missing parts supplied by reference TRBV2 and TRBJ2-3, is EPEVTQTPSHQVTQMGQEVILRCVPISNHLYFYWYRQILGQKVEFLVSFYNNEISEKSEIFDDQFSVERPDGSNFTLKIRSTKLEDSAMYFCASSDSARPLLPDTQYFGPGTRLTVL.

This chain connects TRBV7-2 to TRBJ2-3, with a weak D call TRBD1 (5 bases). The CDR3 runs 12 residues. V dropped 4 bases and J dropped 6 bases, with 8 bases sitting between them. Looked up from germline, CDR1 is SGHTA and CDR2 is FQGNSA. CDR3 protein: CASSSRVDTQYF. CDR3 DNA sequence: TGTGCCAGCAGCTCCAGGGTGGATACGCAGTATTTT. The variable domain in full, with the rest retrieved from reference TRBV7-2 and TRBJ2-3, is GAGVSQSPSNKVTEKGKDVELRCDPISGHTALYWYRQSLGQGLEFLIYFQGNSAPDKSGLPSDRFSAERTGGSVSTLTIQRTQQEDSAVYLCASSSRVDTQYFGPGTRLTVL.

The CDR3 bases are TGTGCCAGCAGCTTAGTACAGGGGCCCGGGAGCACTGAAGCTTTCTTT. It encodes CASSLVQGPGSTEAFF. The chain couples TRBV7-9 to TRBJ1-1; 7 bases match TRBD1. There are 16 residues in the CDR3. In germline, CDR1 is SEHNR, CDR2 FQNEAQ (reference sequence). Unmatched junction bases numbered 9, after V lost 1 base and J lost 4 bases. The full variable domain, rest sourced from reference TRBV7-9 and TRBJ1-1, is DTGVSQNPRHKITKRGQNVTFRCDPISEHNRLYWYRQTLGQGPEFLTYFQNEAQLEKSRLLSDRFSAERPKGSFSTLEIQRTEQGDSAMYLCASSLVQGPGSTEAFFGQGTRLTVV.

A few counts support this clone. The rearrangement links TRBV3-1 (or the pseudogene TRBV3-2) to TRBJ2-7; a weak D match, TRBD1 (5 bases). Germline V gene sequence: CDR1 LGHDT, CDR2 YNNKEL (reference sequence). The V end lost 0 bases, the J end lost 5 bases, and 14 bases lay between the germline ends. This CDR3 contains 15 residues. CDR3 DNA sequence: TGTGCCAGCAGCCAAGAGGTAAGGGGATTCGACGAGCAGTACTTC. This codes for CASSQEVRGFDEQYF.

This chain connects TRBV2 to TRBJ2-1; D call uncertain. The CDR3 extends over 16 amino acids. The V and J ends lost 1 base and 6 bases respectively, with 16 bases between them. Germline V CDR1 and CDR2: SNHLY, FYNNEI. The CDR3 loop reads CASSEDRGSLFNEQFF. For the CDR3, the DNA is TGTGCCAGCAGTGAAGATAGAGGAAGCCTATTCAATGAGCAGTTCTTC.

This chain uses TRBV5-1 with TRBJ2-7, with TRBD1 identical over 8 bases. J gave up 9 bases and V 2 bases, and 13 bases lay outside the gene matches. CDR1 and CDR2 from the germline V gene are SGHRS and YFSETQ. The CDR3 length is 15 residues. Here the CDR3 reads CASSFGDRSRGGQYF. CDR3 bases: TGCGCCAGCAGCTTTGGGGACAGGTCTAGAGGTGGGCAGTACTTC.

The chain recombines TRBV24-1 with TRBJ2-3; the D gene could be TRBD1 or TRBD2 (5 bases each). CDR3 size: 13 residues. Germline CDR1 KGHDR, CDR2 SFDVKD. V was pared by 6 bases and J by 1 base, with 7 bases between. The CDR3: CATSRDRTDTQYF. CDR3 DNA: TGTGCCACCAGTCGGGACCGCACAGATACGCAGTATTTT.

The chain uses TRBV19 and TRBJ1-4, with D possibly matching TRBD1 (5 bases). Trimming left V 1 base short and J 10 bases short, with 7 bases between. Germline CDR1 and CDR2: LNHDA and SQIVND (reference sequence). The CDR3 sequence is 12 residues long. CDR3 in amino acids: CASSIVGGKLFF. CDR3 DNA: TGTGCCAGTAGTATAGTTGGGGGAAAACTGTTTTTT. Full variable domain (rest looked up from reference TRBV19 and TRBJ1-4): DGGITQSPKYLFRKEGQNVTLSCEQNLNHDAMYWYRQDPGQGLRLIYYSQIVNDFQKGDIAEGYSVSREKKESFPLTVTSAQKNPTAFYLCASSIVGGKLFFGSGTQLSVL.